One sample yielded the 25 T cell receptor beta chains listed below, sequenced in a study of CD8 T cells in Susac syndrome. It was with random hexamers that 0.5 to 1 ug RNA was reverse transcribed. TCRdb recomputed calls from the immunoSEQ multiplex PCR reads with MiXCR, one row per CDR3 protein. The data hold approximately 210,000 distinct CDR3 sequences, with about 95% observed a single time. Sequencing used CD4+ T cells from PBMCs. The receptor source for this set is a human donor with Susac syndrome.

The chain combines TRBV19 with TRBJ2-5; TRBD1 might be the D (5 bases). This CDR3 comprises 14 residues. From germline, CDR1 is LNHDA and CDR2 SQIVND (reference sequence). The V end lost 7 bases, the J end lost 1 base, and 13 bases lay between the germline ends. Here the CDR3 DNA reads TGTGCCAGTATGCGGCCAGGGTCCCAAGAGACCCAGTACTTC. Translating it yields CASMRPGSQETQYF.

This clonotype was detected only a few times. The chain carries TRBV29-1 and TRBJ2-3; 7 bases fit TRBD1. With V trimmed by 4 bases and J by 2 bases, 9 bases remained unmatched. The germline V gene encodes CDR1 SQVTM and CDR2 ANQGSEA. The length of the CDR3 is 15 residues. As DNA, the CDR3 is TGCAGCGTTGTGGGACAGACTACCTTCACAGATACGCAGTATTTT. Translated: CSVVGQTTFTDTQYF.

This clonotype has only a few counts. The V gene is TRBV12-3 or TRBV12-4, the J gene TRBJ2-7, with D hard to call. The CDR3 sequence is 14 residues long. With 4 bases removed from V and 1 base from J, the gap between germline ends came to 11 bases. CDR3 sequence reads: CASSSGVGSYEQYF. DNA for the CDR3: TGTGCCAGCAGTTCTGGGGTAGGGTCCTACGAGCAGTACTTC.

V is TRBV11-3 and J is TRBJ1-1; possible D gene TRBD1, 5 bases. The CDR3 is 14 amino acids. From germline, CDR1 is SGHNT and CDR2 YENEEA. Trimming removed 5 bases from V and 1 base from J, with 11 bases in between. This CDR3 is CASSGGRTNTEAFF. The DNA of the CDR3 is TGTGCCAGCAGCGGGGGACGGACGAACACTGAAGCTTTCTTT.

As DNA, the CDR3 is TGCAGCGTTGAGCGGACAGGGTCCTCCTACGAGCAGTACTTC. Its translation: CSVERTGSSYEQYF. The J gene is TRBJ2-7, the V gene TRBV29-1, with 8 bases aligning to TRBD1. The germline gives CDR1 SQVTM, CDR2 ANQGSEA. The CDR3 is 14 residues long. V trimming: 3 bases; J trimming: 0 bases; junction bases outside the gene matches: 4.

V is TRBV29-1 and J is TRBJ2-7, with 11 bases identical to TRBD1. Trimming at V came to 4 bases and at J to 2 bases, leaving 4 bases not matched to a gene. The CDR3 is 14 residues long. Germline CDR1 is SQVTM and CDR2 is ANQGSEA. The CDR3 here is CSVGRDRGTYEQYF. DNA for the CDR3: TGCAGCGTTGGCCGGGACAGGGGGACCTACGAGCAGTACTTC.

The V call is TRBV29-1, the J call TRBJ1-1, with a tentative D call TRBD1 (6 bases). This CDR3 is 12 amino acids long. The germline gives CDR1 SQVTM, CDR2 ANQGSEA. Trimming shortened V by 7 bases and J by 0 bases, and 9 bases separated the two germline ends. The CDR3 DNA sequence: TGCAGCGAGGGGGGGCTGAACACTGAAGCTTTCTTT. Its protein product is CSEGGLNTEAFF.

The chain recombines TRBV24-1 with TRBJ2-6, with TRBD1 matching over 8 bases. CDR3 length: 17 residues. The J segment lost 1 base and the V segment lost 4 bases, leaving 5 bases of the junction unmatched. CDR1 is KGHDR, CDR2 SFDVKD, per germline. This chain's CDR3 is CATSDPGGGSGANVLTF. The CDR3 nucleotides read TGTGCCACCAGTGACCCAGGGGGCGGTTCTGGGGCCAACGTCCTGACTTTC.

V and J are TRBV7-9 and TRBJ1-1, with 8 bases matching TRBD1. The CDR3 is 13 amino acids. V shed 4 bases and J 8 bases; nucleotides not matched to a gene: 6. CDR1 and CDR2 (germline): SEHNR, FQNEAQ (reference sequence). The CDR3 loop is CASSSDRDREAFF. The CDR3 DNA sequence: TGTGCCAGCAGCTCCGACCGGGACAGGGAAGCTTTCTTT.

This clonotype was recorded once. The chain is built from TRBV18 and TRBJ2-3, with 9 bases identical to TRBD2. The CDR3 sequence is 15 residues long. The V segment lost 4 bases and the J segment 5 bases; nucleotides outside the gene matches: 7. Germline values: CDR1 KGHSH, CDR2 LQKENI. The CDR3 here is CASSRRERGVDTQYF. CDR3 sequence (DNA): TGTGCCAGCTCACGCCGGGAGCGGGGGGTAGATACGCAGTATTTT.

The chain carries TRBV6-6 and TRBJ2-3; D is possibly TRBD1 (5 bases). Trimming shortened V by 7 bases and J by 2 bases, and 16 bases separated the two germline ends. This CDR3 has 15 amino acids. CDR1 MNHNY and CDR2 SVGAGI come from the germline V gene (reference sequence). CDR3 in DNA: TGTGCCAGCACCCCAAGGGGCCAGGACACAGATACGCAGTATTTT. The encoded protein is CASTPRGQDTDTQYF.

The CDR3 region is CSVALGDMSSYEQYF. The CDR3 DNA sequence: TGCAGCGTTGCCCTAGGGGATATGAGCTCCTACGAGCAGTACTTC. This chain links TRBV29-1 with TRBJ2-7, with TRBD1 as a possible D gene (5 bases). Germline CDR1 reads SQVTM; CDR2 reads ANQGSEA. With 4 bases removed from V and 0 bases from J, the gap between germline ends came to 16 bases. The CDR3 is 15 amino acids.

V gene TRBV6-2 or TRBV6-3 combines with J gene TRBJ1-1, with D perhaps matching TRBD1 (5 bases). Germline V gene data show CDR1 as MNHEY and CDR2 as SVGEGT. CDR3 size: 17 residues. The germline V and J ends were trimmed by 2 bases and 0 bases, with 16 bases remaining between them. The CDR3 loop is CASSYRTLGAMNTEAFF. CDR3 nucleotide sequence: TGTGCCAGCAGTTACCGTACCCTCGGGGCTATGAACACTGAAGCTTTCTTT.

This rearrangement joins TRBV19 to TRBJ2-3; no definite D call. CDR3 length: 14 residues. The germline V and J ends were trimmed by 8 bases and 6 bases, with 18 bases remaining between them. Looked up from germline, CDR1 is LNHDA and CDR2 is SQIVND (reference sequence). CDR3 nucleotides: TGTGCCAGTCGAAATCGGGTCGAAGGGGATACGCAGTATTTT. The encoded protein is CASRNRVEGDTQYF. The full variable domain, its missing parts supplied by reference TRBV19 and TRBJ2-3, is DGGITQSPKYLFRKEGQNVTLSCEQNLNHDAMYWYRQDPGQGLRLIYYSQIVNDFQKGDIAEGYSVSREKKESFPLTVTSAQKNPTAFYLCASRNRVEGDTQYFGPGTRLTVL.

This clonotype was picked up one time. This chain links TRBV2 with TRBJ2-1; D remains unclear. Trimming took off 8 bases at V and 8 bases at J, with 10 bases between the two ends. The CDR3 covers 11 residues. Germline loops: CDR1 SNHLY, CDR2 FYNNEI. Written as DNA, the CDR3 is TGTGCCAGCTCCTACTTGCATGAGCAGTTCTTC. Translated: CASSYLHEQFF.

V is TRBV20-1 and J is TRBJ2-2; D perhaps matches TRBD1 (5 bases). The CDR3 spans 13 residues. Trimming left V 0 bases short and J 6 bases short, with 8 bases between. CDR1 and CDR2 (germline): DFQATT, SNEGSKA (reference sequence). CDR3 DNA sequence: TGCAGTGCTAGAGAATTGACAGCCGGGGAGCTGTTTTTT. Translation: CSARELTAGELFF.

CDR3 nucleotide sequence: TGTGCCAGCAGTTTTTCGGGGGGGCCGAACATTCAGTACTTC. It translates to CASSFSGGPNIQYF. The V gene is TRBV28, the J gene TRBJ2-4; TRBD2 agrees at 8 bases. The CDR3 has 14 amino acids. Unmatched junction bases numbered 5, after V lost 3 bases and J lost 7 bases. Germline loops: CDR1 MDHEN, CDR2 SYDVKM.

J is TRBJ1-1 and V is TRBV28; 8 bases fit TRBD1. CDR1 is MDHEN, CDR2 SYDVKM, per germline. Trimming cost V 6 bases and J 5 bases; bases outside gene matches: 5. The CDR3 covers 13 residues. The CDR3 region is CASSNRGGTEAFF. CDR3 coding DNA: TGTGCCAGCAGCAACAGGGGGGGGACTGAAGCTTTCTTT. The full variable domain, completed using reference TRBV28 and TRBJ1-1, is DVKVTQSSRYLVKRTGEKVFLECVQDMDHENMFWYRQDPGLGLRLIYFSYDVKMKEKGDIPEGYSVSREKKERFSLILESASTNQTSMYLCASSNRGGTEAFFGQGTRLTVV.

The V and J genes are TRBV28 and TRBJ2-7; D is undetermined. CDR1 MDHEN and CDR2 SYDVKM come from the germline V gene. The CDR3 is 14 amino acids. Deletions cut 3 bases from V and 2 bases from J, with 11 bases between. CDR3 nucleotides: TGTGCCAGCAGTTTGGTGGTTCCCACCTACGAGCAGTACTTC. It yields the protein CASSLVVPTYEQYF.

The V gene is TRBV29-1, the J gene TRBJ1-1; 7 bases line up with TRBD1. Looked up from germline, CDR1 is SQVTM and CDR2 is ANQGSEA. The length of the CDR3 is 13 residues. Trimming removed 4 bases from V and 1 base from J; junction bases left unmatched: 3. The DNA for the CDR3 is TGCAGCGTTGGCAGGGGGGGGAACACTGAAGCTTTCTTT. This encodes CSVGRGGNTEAFF.

The CDR3 protein is CSATPGPRAETQYF. In nucleotides, the CDR3 is TGCAGTGCTACCCCGGGCCCCAGGGCAGAGACCCAGTACTTC. The rearrangement links TRBV20-1 to TRBJ2-5; tentatively, D is TRBD1 (5 bases). The CDR3 totals 14 residues. V shed 4 bases and J shed 4 bases, with 16 bases lying between them. Per germline, CDR1 DFQATT and CDR2 SNEGSKA (reference sequence).

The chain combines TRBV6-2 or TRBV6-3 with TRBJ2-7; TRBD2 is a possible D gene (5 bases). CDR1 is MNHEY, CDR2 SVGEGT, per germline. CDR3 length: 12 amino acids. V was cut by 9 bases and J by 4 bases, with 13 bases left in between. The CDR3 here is CASLRAPYEQYF. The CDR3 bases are TGTGCCAGTCTGAGGGCGCCGTACGAGCAGTACTTC.

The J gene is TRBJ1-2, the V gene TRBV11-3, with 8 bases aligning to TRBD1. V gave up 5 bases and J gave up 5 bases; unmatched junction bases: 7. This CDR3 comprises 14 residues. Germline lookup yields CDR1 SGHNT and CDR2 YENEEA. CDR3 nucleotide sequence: TGTGCCAGCAGCGGCCGGACAGGGACGTATGGCTACACCTTC. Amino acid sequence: CASSGRTGTYGYTF.

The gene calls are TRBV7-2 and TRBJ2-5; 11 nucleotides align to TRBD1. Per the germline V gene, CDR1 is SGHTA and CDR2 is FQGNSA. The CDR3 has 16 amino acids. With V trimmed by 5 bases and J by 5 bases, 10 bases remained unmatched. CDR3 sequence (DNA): TGTGCCAGCAGCGCCGATCCGGGACAGGGGGGGGAGACCCAGTACTTC. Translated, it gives CASSADPGQGGETQYF.

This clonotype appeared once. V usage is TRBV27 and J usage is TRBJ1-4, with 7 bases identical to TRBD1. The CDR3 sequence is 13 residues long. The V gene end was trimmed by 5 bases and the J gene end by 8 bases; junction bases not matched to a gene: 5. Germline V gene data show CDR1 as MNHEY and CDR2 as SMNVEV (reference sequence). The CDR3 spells CASSKTGREKLFF. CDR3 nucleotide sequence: TGTGCCAGCAGTAAGACAGGGAGGGAAAAACTGTTTTTT.